The 17 T cell receptor beta chains given below trace back to one sample, sequenced in a study of shared clonotypes between healthy human individuals. Clones were sequenced by immunoSEQ multiplex PCR, and TCRdb holds only the in-frame ones, with some missing. The table lists 1.5 million to 1.9 million clones, nearly 99% of them singletons, with approximately 0.45% in the top ten. The sample was naive CD4+ T cells sorted from blood. Subset indicated: CD45RA+ positively selected. Source of these receptors: a man aged 25-40 years in good health.

In this sample, this clone turned up once. V is TRBV7-9 and J is TRBJ1-2, with D maybe TRBD1 (5 bases). The CDR3 is 14 amino acids. Trimming removed 3 bases from V and 6 bases from J, with 14 bases in between. Germline CDR1 and CDR2: SEHNR and FQNEAQ (reference sequence). The CDR3 nucleotides read TGTGCCAGCAGCTTTCCAGGGAGAGAAAATGGCTACACCTTC. Translated, it gives CASSFPGRENGYTF.

This chain uses TRBV29-1 with TRBJ2-7; possibly TRBD1 or TRBD2 for D (5 bases each). Germline assignment: CDR1 SQVTM and CDR2 ANQGSEA. Trimming cost V 7 bases and J 7 bases, with 20 bases left between them. The CDR3 has 13 amino acids. The CDR3 DNA follows: TGCAGCGCCCGAGGGGATCCAATGGGGGAGCAGTACTTC. Its translation: CSARGDPMGEQYF.

This clone has just a few counts. The gene calls are TRBV5-6 and TRBJ2-3; D is undetermined. CDR1 and CDR2 from the germline V gene are SGHDT and YYEEEE. The V end was cut by 6 bases, the J end by 2 bases, with 13 bases between. CDR3 length equals 14 residues. DNA of the CDR3: TGTGCCAGCACCCAGGCCTTGTCCACAGATACGCAGTATTTT. Amino acids: CASTQALSTDTQYF.

CDR3 nucleotide sequence: TGTGCCAGCAGCCAAGAAAGGGCTAGCGGGAGCCACAATGAGCAGTTCTTC. Protein: CASSQERASGSHNEQFF. V and J are TRBV4-2 and TRBJ2-1, with 10 bases identical to TRBD2. This CDR3 spans 17 amino acids. Trimming at V came to 0 bases and at J to 5 bases, leaving 7 bases not matched to a gene. CDR1 and CDR2 (germline): LGHNA, YNFKEQ.

The rearrangement uses TRBV2 and TRBJ2-7; weak D call: TRBD1 (6 bases). The germline V gene encodes CDR1 SNHLY and CDR2 FYNNEI. Trimming stripped 4 bases from V and 3 bases from J, with 13 bases between. CDR3 length: 14 amino acids. Here the CDR3 reads CASSVGTRNYEQYF. CDR3 in DNA: TGTGCCAGCAGTGTCGGGACAAGGAACTACGAGCAGTACTTC.

This clone has only one observation. The chain is built from TRBV7-6 and TRBJ2-2; 8 nucleotides agree with TRBD1. The CDR3 has 14 residues. Trimming cost V 6 bases and J 7 bases; bases outside gene matches: 7. Germline assignment: CDR1 SGHVS and CDR2 FNYEAQ. The CDR3 is CASRAGGANGELFF. For the CDR3, the DNA is TGTGCCAGCAGAGCAGGGGGCGCAAACGGGGAGCTGTTTTTT.

Turning to this clone: Other DNA sequences within the sample encode an identical CDR3. The J gene is TRBJ1-5, the V gene TRBV18; 7 positions match TRBD1. Germline CDR1 is KGHSH and CDR2 is LQKENI. This CDR3 is 13 amino acids long. The V and J ends lost 8 bases and 1 base, in that order; junction bases with no gene match: 2. DNA of the CDR3: TGTGCCAGCCAACAGGGGAGCAATCAGCCCCAGCATTTT. Amino acids: CASQQGSNQPQHF.

As to this clone: Other DNA sequences from this sample encode an identical CDR3 as well. The V gene is TRBV6-4, the J gene TRBJ1-2; D is ambiguous. V lost 2 bases, J lost 3 bases, and 4 bases lay in between. The CDR3 runs to 12 residues. Germline V CDR1 and CDR2: MRHNA, SNTAGT. The CDR3 reads CASSDRDYGYTF. Written as DNA, the CDR3 is TGTGCCAGCAGTGACAGGGACTATGGCTACACCTTC.

The V and J genes are TRBV9 and TRBJ2-2; D is possibly TRBD2 (6 bases). Per germline, CDR1 SGDLS and CDR2 YYNGEE. Trimming removed 4 bases from V and 1 base from J, with 11 bases in between. CDR3 length equals 15 residues. CDR3 amino acids: CASSIIAENTGELFF. The CDR3 DNA reads as TGTGCCAGCAGCATAATAGCGGAGAACACCGGGGAGCTGTTTTTT.

This chain connects TRBV7-2 to TRBJ2-7; 9 nucleotides align to TRBD2. With 8 bases clipped from V and 2 bases from J, the junction kept 16 bases outside the gene matches. This CDR3 has 17 amino acids. CDR1 SGHTA and CDR2 FQGNSA come from the germline V gene. The CDR3 sequence is CASGPYGAGGGTYEQYF. As DNA, the CDR3 is TGTGCCAGCGGCCCGTATGGAGCGGGAGGCGGGACCTACGAGCAGTACTTC.

A word on this clone: The identical CDR3 is also encoded by other nucleotide sequences in the sample. The chain employs TRBV20-1 and TRBJ2-3; maybe TRBD1 (5 bases). Trimming removed 5 bases at V and 6 bases at J, with 9 bases between. CDR1 DFQATT and CDR2 SNEGSKA come from the germline V gene (reference sequence). The CDR3 loop spans 11 amino acids. CDR3 sequence reads: CSASKGDTQYF. CDR3 DNA: TGCAGTGCTTCTAAGGGGGATACGCAGTATTTT.

The chain employs TRBV6-5 and TRBJ1-1; no clear D gene. Trimming shortened V by 2 bases and J by 1 base, and 8 bases separated the two germline ends. Germline V gene lookup returns CDR1 MNHEY and CDR2 SVGAGI. This CDR3 has 14 amino acids. The CDR3 coding sequence is TGTGCCAGCAGTTACGGTAGGTGGAACACTGAAGCTTTCTTT. Protein product: CASSYGRWNTEAFF.

The rearrangement uses TRBV6-1 and TRBJ2-3; D is undetermined. In germline, CDR1 is MNHNS, CDR2 SASEGT. The CDR3 length is 12 residues. The germline V and J ends were trimmed by 6 bases and 5 bases, with 9 bases remaining between them. The CDR3 reads CASSQNLDTQYF. DNA for the CDR3: TGTGCCAGCAGCCAAAATTTAGATACGCAGTATTTT.

This chain uses TRBV28 with TRBJ2-7; 10 bases are a match to TRBD1. The CDR3 is 13 amino acids. The germline V gene encodes CDR1 MDHEN and CDR2 SYDVKM. V gave up 5 bases and J gave up 3 bases; unmatched junction bases: 1. DNA of the CDR3: TGTGCCAGCAGTGGGACAGGGGTCTACGAGCAGTACTTC. It encodes CASSGTGVYEQYF.

The V gene is TRBV11-3, the J gene TRBJ2-1; 14 bases are a match to TRBD2. There are 15 residues in the CDR3. After removal of 4 bases from V and 8 bases from J, the junction contained 4 bases not matched to a gene. Germline lookup yields CDR1 SGHNT and CDR2 YENEEA. CDR3 sequence reads: CASSSGTSGSDEQFF. The CDR3 DNA follows: TGTGCCAGCAGCTCCGGGACTAGCGGGAGCGATGAGCAGTTCTTC.

The genes are TRBV27 and TRBJ1-5; 7 nucleotides match TRBD1. CDR1 MNHEY and CDR2 SMNVEV come from the germline V gene (reference sequence). V lost 5 bases and J lost 5; bases outside the gene matches: 3. The CDR3 is 13 residues long. The CDR3 here is CASSTRGDQPQHF. The CDR3 DNA follows: TGTGCCAGCAGTACCAGGGGGGATCAGCCCCAGCATTTT.

The chain joins TRBV19 to TRBJ2-1; no clear D gene. The germline V gene encodes CDR1 LNHDA and CDR2 SQIVND (reference sequence). This CDR3 contains 12 residues. V was cut by 6 bases and J by 5 bases, with 8 bases left in between. CDR3 DNA sequence: TGTGCCAGTAGAGGCTACAACAATGAGCAGTTCTTC. Its translation is CASRGYNNEQFF.